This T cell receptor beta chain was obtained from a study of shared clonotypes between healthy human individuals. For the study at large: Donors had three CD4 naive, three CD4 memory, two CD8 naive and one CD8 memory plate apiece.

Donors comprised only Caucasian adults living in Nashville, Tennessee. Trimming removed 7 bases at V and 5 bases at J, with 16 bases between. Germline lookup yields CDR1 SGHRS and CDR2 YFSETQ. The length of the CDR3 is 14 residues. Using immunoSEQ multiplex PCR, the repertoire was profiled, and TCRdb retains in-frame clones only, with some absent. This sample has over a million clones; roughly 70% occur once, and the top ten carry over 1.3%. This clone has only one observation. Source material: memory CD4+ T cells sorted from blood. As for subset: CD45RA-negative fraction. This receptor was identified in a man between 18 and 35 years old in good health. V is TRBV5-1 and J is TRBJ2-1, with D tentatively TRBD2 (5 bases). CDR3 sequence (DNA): TGCGCCAGCTGTGCTACGGCGGGCGACAATGAGCAGTTCTTC. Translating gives CASCATAGDNEQFF.